These T cell receptor beta chains were read from a single sample in a study of blood T cells in healthy people across ages. One entry per CDR3 protein results from TCRdb running MiXCR on the 5' RACE reads. The sample shows 700,000 to 900,000 distinct CDR3 sequences, around half of them seen only once. Sequences were obtained from blood. The receptors stem from a man at least 80 years old in good health. The CDR3 runs from the conserved cysteine through the conserved F or W. The D gene is left open where the match is weak. Clone size, where shown, is once, few, many, or a class for clones that have expanded.

j_gene: TRBJ2-1; abundance: .; v_gene: TRBV20-1; d_gene: TRBD2; CDR3aa: CSARYGGSNNEQFF; CDR3nt: TGCAGTGCGAGGTATGGCGGGAGTAACAATGAGCAGTTCTTC
j_gene: TRBJ2-6; abundance: .; v_gene: TRBV7-2; d_gene: .; CDR3aa: CASSLEGSKGTNVLTF; CDR3nt: TGTGCCAGCAGCTTAGAGGGCAGTAAGGGGACCAACGTCCTGACTTTC
j_gene: TRBJ2-7; abundance: few; v_gene: TRBV28; d_gene: .; CDR3aa: CASSYQGYNYEQYF; CDR3nt: TGTGCCAGCAGTTATCAAGGTTATAATTACGAGCAGTACTTC
j_gene: TRBJ2-7; abundance: .; v_gene: TRBV10-3; d_gene: TRBD1; CDR3aa: CASNQNRGPYEQYF; CDR3nt: TGTGCCAGCAACCAAAACAGGGGACCCTACGAGCAGTACTTC
j_gene: TRBJ2-7; abundance: .; v_gene: TRBV29-1; d_gene: TRBD1; CDR3aa: CSVATGTETYEQYF; CDR3nt: TGCAGCGTTGCGACAGGGACAGAGACCTACGAGCAGTACTTC
j_gene: TRBJ2-7; abundance: .; v_gene: TRBV5-1; d_gene: TRBD2; CDR3aa: CASSEAAGGTYGQYF; CDR3nt: TGCGCCAGCAGCGAGGCGGCGGGAGGGACCTACGGGCAGTACTTC
j_gene: TRBJ1-1; abundance: few; v_gene: TRBV3-1; d_gene: .; CDR3aa: CASSQNPAEAFF; CDR3nt: TGTGCCAGCAGCCAGAACCCTGCCGAAGCTTTCTTT
j_gene: TRBJ2-1; abundance: .; v_gene: TRBV18; d_gene: TRBD2; CDR3aa: CASSPSLAGGTYNEHFF; CDR3nt: TGTGCCAGCTCACCTTCACTAGCGGGAGGCACCTACAATGAGCATTTCTTC
j_gene: TRBJ2-4; abundance: few; v_gene: TRBV9; d_gene: TRBD2; CDR3aa: CASGGGYIQYF; CDR3nt: TGTGCCAGCGGGGGGGGATACATTCAGTACTTC
j_gene: TRBJ2-7; abundance: .; v_gene: TRBV12-3/TRBV12-4; d_gene: TRBD1; CDR3aa: CASSSPSQPGQGKREQYF; CDR3nt: TGTGCCAGCAGTTCGCCCTCCCAGCCGGGACAGGGGAAAAGGGAGCAGTACTTC
j_gene: TRBJ2-1; abundance: once; v_gene: TRBV9; d_gene: TRBD1; CDR3aa: CASSVKGTGLVDEQFF; CDR3nt: TGTGCCAGCAGCGTAAAAGGGACAGGCCTTGTGGATGAGCAGTTCTTC
j_gene: TRBJ1-2; abundance: .; v_gene: TRBV28; d_gene: .; CDR3aa: CASTPTGDYGYTF; CDR3nt: TGTGCCAGTACCCCAACGGGAGACTATGGCTACACCTTC
j_gene: TRBJ1-6; abundance: few; v_gene: TRBV20-1; d_gene: .; CDR3aa: CSAKGTSYNSPLHF; CDR3nt: TGCAGTGCTAAAGGGACCTCCTATAATTCACCCCTCCACTTT
j_gene: TRBJ2-7; abundance: .; v_gene: TRBV29-1; d_gene: TRBD2; CDR3aa: CSVVWSSGGDEQYF; CDR3nt: TGCAGCGTTGTGTGGTCTAGCGGGGGTGACGAGCAGTACTTC
j_gene: TRBJ2-7; abundance: few; v_gene: TRBV25-1; d_gene: .; CDR3aa: CASSPSRPCEQYF; CDR3nt: TGTGCCAGCAGTCCGAGTAGACCCTGCGAGCAGTACTTC
j_gene: TRBJ2-6; abundance: .; v_gene: TRBV7-3; d_gene: TRBD2; CDR3aa: CASSWKTSGSSGANVLTF; CDR3nt: TGTGCCAGCAGCTGGAAGACTAGCGGGAGTTCAGGGGCCAACGTCCTGACTTTC
j_gene: TRBJ1-4; abundance: .; v_gene: TRBV7-9; d_gene: TRBD1; CDR3aa: CASSLGAGGDGNEKLFF; CDR3nt: TGTGCCAGCAGCTTAGGCGCAGGGGGCGACGGTAATGAAAAACTGTTTTTT
j_gene: TRBJ2-3; abundance: few; v_gene: TRBV11-2; d_gene: TRBD2; CDR3aa: CASSLARSGTSAYF; CDR3nt: TGTGCCAGCAGCTTAGCTAGATCCGGGACTAGCGCGTATTTT
j_gene: TRBJ1-5; abundance: .; v_gene: TRBV10-3; d_gene: .; CDR3aa: CAISESAVNNQPQHF; CDR3nt: TGTGCCATCAGTGAATCGGCAGTTAACAATCAGCCCCAGCATTTT
j_gene: TRBJ2-7; abundance: .; v_gene: TRBV6-1; d_gene: TRBD2; CDR3aa: CASSELSGRINEQYF; CDR3nt: TGTGCCAGCAGTGAACTCAGCGGGAGAATTAACGAGCAGTACTTC
j_gene: TRBJ2-5; abundance: .; v_gene: TRBV10-3; d_gene: .; CDR3aa: CAISESVLRAEQYF; CDR3nt: .
j_gene: TRBJ2-7; abundance: .; v_gene: TRBV6-5; d_gene: TRBD2; CDR3aa: CASSPGLAGSVYEQYF; CDR3nt: TGTGCCAGCAGCCCCGGACTAGCGGGATCGGTCTACGAGCAGTACTTC
j_gene: TRBJ1-2; abundance: .; v_gene: TRBV4-2; d_gene: TRBD1; CDR3aa: CASSPRTGGSLANYGYTF; CDR3nt: TGTGCCAGCAGCCCGCGGACAGGGGGGTCATTAGCTAACTATGGCTACACCTTC
j_gene: TRBJ2-5; abundance: .; v_gene: TRBV5-1; d_gene: .; CDR3aa: CASSLRSDKEETQYF; CDR3nt: TGCGCCAGCAGCTTGAGGTCCGACAAGGAGGAGACCCAGTACTTC
j_gene: TRBJ2-7; abundance: few; v_gene: TRBV29-1; d_gene: .; CDR3aa: CSVGRRQVSSSYEQYF; CDR3nt: TGCAGCGTGGGCCGCAGGCAGGTCTCTAGCTCCTACGAGCAGTACTTC
j_gene: TRBJ1-2; abundance: .; v_gene: TRBV5-1; d_gene: .; CDR3aa: CASSLERNRGYTF; CDR3nt: TGCGCCAGCAGCTTGGAAAGAAATCGCGGCTACACCTTC
j_gene: TRBJ1-4; abundance: .; v_gene: TRBV18; d_gene: .; CDR3aa: CASSDDRSYEKLFF; CDR3nt: TGTGCCAGCTCAGATGACAGGTCCTATGAAAAACTGTTTTTT
j_gene: TRBJ2-5; abundance: .; v_gene: TRBV18; d_gene: .; CDR3aa: CASSPNFQETQYF; CDR3nt: TGTGCCAGCTCACCCAACTTTCAAGAGACCCAGTACTTC
j_gene: TRBJ1-1; abundance: .; v_gene: TRBV6-1; d_gene: .; CDR3aa: CASRSSLNTEAFF; CDR3nt: TGTGCCAGCAGGAGCAGTTTGAACACTGAAGCTTTCTTT
j_gene: TRBJ1-2; abundance: .; v_gene: TRBV6-1; d_gene: .; CDR3aa: CASSEARLGANYGYTF; CDR3nt: TGTGCCAGCAGTGAAGCGCGACTCGGGGCTAACTATGGCTACACCTTC
j_gene: TRBJ2-2; abundance: .; v_gene: TRBV10-3; d_gene: .; CDR3aa: CAISESSLAANTGELFF; CDR3nt: TGTGCCATCAGTGAGTCCAGTCTAGCCGCGAACACCGGGGAGCTGTTTTTT
j_gene: TRBJ2-3; abundance: .; v_gene: TRBV27; d_gene: TRBD2; CDR3aa: CASSLKIGTSGSKLRETQYF; CDR3nt: TGTGCCAGCAGTTTAAAGATTGGAACTAGCGGGAGTAAATTGAGAGAGACGCAGTATTTT
j_gene: TRBJ2-1; abundance: .; v_gene: TRBV24-1; d_gene: .; CDR3aa: CATSDVGTWGHNEQFF; CDR3nt: TGTGCCACCAGTGATGTGGGGACATGGGGCCACAATGAGCAGTTCTTC
j_gene: TRBJ2-5; abundance: .; v_gene: TRBV29-1; d_gene: .; CDR3aa: CSVEGGLQYF; CDR3nt: TGCAGCGTTGAAGGGGGATTGCAGTACTTC
j_gene: TRBJ2-1; abundance: few; v_gene: TRBV6-1; d_gene: .; CDR3aa: CASSMTGSNEQFF; CDR3nt: TGTGCCAGCAGTATGACCGGGAGCAATGAGCAGTTCTTC
j_gene: TRBJ1-2; abundance: few; v_gene: TRBV24-1; d_gene: .; CDR3aa: CATSDSGPQGYTF; CDR3nt: TGTGCCACCAGTGATTCCGGGCCCCAAGGCTACACCTTC
j_gene: TRBJ2-3; abundance: .; v_gene: TRBV27; d_gene: .; CDR3aa: CASSFPLGAQYF; CDR3nt: TGTGCCAGCAGTTTCCCCCTGGGAGCGCAGTATTTT
j_gene: TRBJ1-2; abundance: .; v_gene: TRBV3-1; d_gene: .; CDR3aa: CASSPTGALSGYTF; CDR3nt: TGTGCCAGCAGCCCCACGGGGGCTCTGTCCGGCTACACCTTC
j_gene: TRBJ1-2; abundance: .; v_gene: TRBV27; d_gene: .; CDR3aa: CASDVEGSGYTF; CDR3nt: TGTGCCAGCGACGTCGAGGGCTCTGGCTACACCTTC
j_gene: TRBJ2-5; abundance: .; v_gene: TRBV20-1; d_gene: TRBD2; CDR3aa: CSARDLMTSWETQYF; CDR3nt: TGCAGTGCTAGAGACCTAATGACTAGCTGGGAGACCCAGTACTTC
j_gene: TRBJ2-1; abundance: .; v_gene: TRBV9; d_gene: TRBD2; CDR3aa: CASSVAVGEGNEQFF; CDR3nt: TGTGCCAGCAGCGTAGCTGTCGGGGAGGGGAATGAGCAGTTCTTC
j_gene: TRBJ2-4; abundance: .; v_gene: TRBV28; d_gene: TRBD1; CDR3aa: CASSLGTATLNIQYF; CDR3nt: TGTGCCAGCAGTTTGGGGACAGCAACCTTAAACATTCAGTACTTC
j_gene: TRBJ2-7; abundance: .; v_gene: TRBV29-1; d_gene: TRBD2; CDR3aa: CSVRSASGSSYEQYF; CDR3nt: TGCAGCGTTAGGTCGGCTAGCGGGAGCTCCTACGAGCAGTACTTC
j_gene: TRBJ2-1; abundance: .; v_gene: TRBV3-1; d_gene: .; CDR3aa: CASSQGLEGNEQFF; CDR3nt: TGTGCCAGCAGCCAAGGACTTGAGGGGAATGAGCAGTTCTTC
j_gene: TRBJ1-6; abundance: .; v_gene: TRBV6-1; d_gene: .; CDR3aa: CASSSSSTGGTLHF; CDR3nt: TGTGCCAGCAGTTCAAGTAGTACGGGGGGGACCCTCCACTTT
j_gene: TRBJ1-5; abundance: few; v_gene: TRBV10-1; d_gene: .; CDR3aa: CASSEGGSNQPQHF; CDR3nt: TGCGCCAGCAGTGAGGGGGGTAGCAATCAGCCCCAGCATTTT
j_gene: TRBJ1-2; abundance: .; v_gene: TRBV2; d_gene: TRBD1; CDR3aa: CASSEVGQGSYGYTF; CDR3nt: TGTGCCAGCAGTGAAGTGGGACAGGGGAGCTATGGCTACACCTTC